These T cell receptor beta chains were read from a single sample in a study of blood T cells in healthy people across ages. From the 5' RACE reads, TCRdb called clonotypes with MiXCR, one entry per CDR3 protein. The sample lists some 730,000 distinct CDR3 sequences, over 20% occurring once. Material: blood. The receptors were sampled from a man in his 70s in good health. The CDR3 runs from the conserved cysteine through the conserved F or W. A D gene is named only where the DNA matches it firmly. Only some rows state a clone size, as once, few, many or a class for expanded clones.

cdr3_nt | cdr3_aa | clone_size | j_call | d_call | v_call
TGCAGCGTTGAGGGCCGCCTCTATGGCTACACCTTC | CSVEGRLYGYTF | NA | TRBJ1-2 | NA | TRBV29-1
TGCGCCAGCAGCTTCTCCCCCCCCGTGGGGGGGGCTAGCTCCTACGAGCAGTACTTC | CASSFSPPVGGASSYEQYF | NA | TRBJ2-7 | NA | TRBV5-1
TGTGCCAGCAGTTATGAGGGACTAGACACAGATACGCAGTATTTT | CASSYEGLDTDTQYF | few | TRBJ2-3 | TRBD2 | TRBV6-6
TGTGCCACCAGCAGTTTAGGGTCGAGGGATACGCAGTATTTT | CATSSLGSRDTQYF | NA | TRBJ2-3 | NA | TRBV15
TGTGCCAGCAGCCTCCGACCCCGAGGGGCTGGAAGCACCATATATTTT | CASSLRPRGAGSTIYF | few | TRBJ1-3 | NA | TRBV7-6
TGTGCCAGCAGCTTAGCGGGTCCGAACACCGGGGGGCTGTTTTTT | CASSLAGPNTGGLFF | few | TRBJ2-2 | NA | TRBV7-6
TGTGCCAGCAGTGCCAATACAGGGGGCTTCGGCAATCAGCCCCAGCATTTT | CASSANTGGFGNQPQHF | NA | TRBJ1-5 | TRBD1 | TRBV12-3/TRBV12-4
TGTGCCTGGAATCACGATGAAAAACTGTTTTTT | CAWNHDEKLFF | NA | TRBJ1-4 | NA | TRBV30
TGTGCCAGCAGTTTTGGGACGAGCCAAGAGACCCAGTACTTC | CASSFGTSQETQYF | NA | TRBJ2-5 | NA | TRBV12-3/TRBV12-4
TGTGCCAGCAGCTTGGGACTAGCGGGGGGGCTAAGCTCCTACGAGCAGTACTTC | CASSLGLAGGLSSYEQYF | few | TRBJ2-7 | TRBD2 | TRBV5-5
TGTGCCAGCAGTTACCCGAAACGACAGCCCATGGAGCAGTTCTTC | CASSYPKRQPMEQFF | few | TRBJ2-1 | NA | TRBV6-6
TGTGCCAGCAGCCAATATACAGGGAAGGATACTGAAGCTTTCTTT | CASSQYTGKDTEAFF | few | TRBJ1-1 | NA | TRBV3-1
TGTGCCAGCAGTAGGGGCCGGGAGCTGTTTTTT | CASSRGRELFF | NA | TRBJ2-2 | NA | TRBV27
TGTGCCAGCAGCTTCCCCGGGTCCCGGAGTGAAAAACTGTTTTTT | CASSFPGSRSEKLFF | few | TRBJ1-4 | NA | TRBV7-2
TGTGCCAGCAGTTACCGAGCGGGGGTTGGGAATGAGCAGTTCTTC | CASSYRAGVGNEQFF | many | TRBJ2-1 | TRBD2 | TRBV6-6
TGTGCCAGCAGCTTAGTTCGTCAAGAGCAGTTCTTC | CASSLVRQEQFF | NA | TRBJ2-1 | NA | TRBV9
TGTGCCAGCAGCTTAGATCTGGGGGTTGGCTACACCTTC | CASSLDLGVGYTF | NA | TRBJ1-2 | NA | TRBV7-2
TGTGCCAGCTCATCATCGGGCATAGCCAAAAACATTCAGTACTTC | CASSSSGIAKNIQYF | NA | TRBJ2-4 | NA | TRBV18
TGTGCCAGCAGCTCCCTGGGAGACAGCTCTGGAAACACCATATATTTT | CASSSLGDSSGNTIYF | NA | TRBJ1-3 | NA | TRBV12-3/TRBV12-4
TGTGCCAGCACCCCTGGCCCAGATACGCAGTATTTT | CASTPGPDTQYF | NA | TRBJ2-3 | NA | TRBV12-3/TRBV12-4
TGTGCCAGCAGCCAGGGACATCAAGAGACCCAGTACTTC | CASSQGHQETQYF | many | TRBJ2-5 | NA | TRBV11-2
TGCGCCAGCAGCTTACGGGTCCCGGATTCACCCCTCCACTTT | CASSLRVPDSPLHF | NA | TRBJ1-6 | NA | TRBV5-1
TGTGCCAGTACGTTAAGGGGGCAACGATTTGAAGCTTTCTTT | CASTLRGQRFEAFF | NA | TRBJ1-1 | TRBD1 | TRBV19
TGTGCCAGCAGTTCCTCAGGGCGCGGAAACACCATATATTTT | CASSSSGRGNTIYF | NA | TRBJ1-3 | NA | TRBV28
TGCAGTGCTAGGACTGACCTCTCTTTTCGGGAGGGGGGCAATGAGCAGTTCTTC | CSARTDLSFREGGNEQFF | NA | TRBJ2-1 | TRBD2 | TRBV20-1
TGCAGTGCGGTCGGGACTAGCGGTTATGAGCAGTTCTTC | CSAVGTSGYEQFF | NA | TRBJ2-1 | TRBD2 | TRBV20-1
TGTGCCAGCAGTGAATTGAGACAGGGTGGCGATGAGCAGTTCTTC | CASSELRQGGDEQFF | few | TRBJ2-1 | TRBD1 | TRBV2
TGTGCCAGCTCACGGCTGGGACCCAACACTGAAGCTTTCTTT | CASSRLGPNTEAFF | NA | TRBJ1-1 | NA | TRBV18
TGTGCCAGCAGCGGAGGGGATAAGGGCAAAAACATTCAGTACTTC | CASSGGDKGKNIQYF | NA | TRBJ2-4 | NA | TRBV9
TGCAGCGTTGAAGACGCCACAGGGGGTCGGGGTGAGCAGTTCTTC | CSVEDATGGRGEQFF | few | TRBJ2-1 | TRBD1 | TRBV29-1
TGTGCCAGCAGCCGACGGGGGACAGGGTTGCATGAGCAGCTCTTC | CASSRRGTGLHEQLF | NA | TRBJ2-1 | TRBD1 | TRBV3-1
TGCGCCAGCAGCTTGGGCGGCTCCATCTATGGCTACACCTTC | CASSLGGSIYGYTF | NA | TRBJ1-2 | NA | TRBV5-1
TGTGCCAGCAGTTTAGGGGGCACTGGGGCCAACGTCCTGACTTTC | CASSLGGTGANVLTF | many | TRBJ2-6 | NA | TRBV12-3/TRBV12-4
TGTGCCAGCAGACAAATAGCGGGAGTTGGTGAGCAGTTCTTC | CASRQIAGVGEQFF | NA | TRBJ2-1 | TRBD2 | TRBV6-2/TRBV6-3
TGTGCCTGCAGGGACCGGGGGACCACCGGGGAGCTGTTTTTT | CACRDRGTTGELFF | few | TRBJ2-2 | NA | TRBV9
TGCAGTGCTAGGCCGGGACTATTCGCCTACGAGCAGTACTTC | CSARPGLFAYEQYF | NA | TRBJ2-7 | TRBD2 | TRBV20-1
TGCGCCAGCAGTGTTGGTCAGGGGGACGAGCAGTACTTC | CASSVGQGDEQYF | few | TRBJ2-7 | TRBD1 | TRBV10-1
TGTGCCAGCAGCTTAGCGCTGACTAGCGGGAGTAATGAGCAGTTCTTC | CASSLALTSGSNEQFF | few | TRBJ2-1 | TRBD2 | TRBV7-9
TGTGCCAGCAGTGAAGGGGGGACTAGCGGGAATTTAGAGACCCAGTACTTC | CASSEGGTSGNLETQYF | once | TRBJ2-5 | TRBD2 | TRBV6-1
TGTGCCATTCCCGGGACTAGCACCCGAGACGGGCAGTTCTTC | CAIPGTSTRDGQFF | few | TRBJ2-1 | TRBD2 | TRBV15
TGTGCCAGCAGCTTAGATCCCCCGAGCTACACCTTC | CASSLDPPSYTF | NA | TRBJ1-2 | NA | TRBV11-2
TGTGCCAGCAATCCCATTGGGGGGGAGCAGTTCTTC | CASNPIGGEQFF | NA | TRBJ2-1 | NA | TRBV11-2
TGCAGTGCTACTAGCGGCCGCGCGTCCTACAATGAGCAGTTCTTC | CSATSGRASYNEQFF | few | TRBJ2-1 | TRBD2 | TRBV20-1
TGTGCCTGGAGTGTTAGCCGTAGGAAGACCCAGTACTTC | CAWSVSRRKTQYF | NA | TRBJ2-5 | NA | TRBV30
TGCGCCAGCGGGGATCAGGTAGATTCACCCCTCCACTTT | CASGDQVDSPLHF | NA | TRBJ1-6 | NA | TRBV5-1
TGTGCCAGCAGGAGCCTACTCGACACTGAAGCTTTCTTT | CASRSLLDTEAFF | NA | TRBJ1-1 | NA | TRBV6-1
TGCAGTGCTAGACCCTCGGACAGGGGTGATCAGCCCCAGCAATTT | CSARPSDRGDQPQQF | few | TRBJ1-5 | TRBD1 | TRBV20-1